Each of the 22 T cell receptor beta chains below was sequenced from the same sample in a study of cytomegalovirus exposure and HLA in healthy donors. The PCR was carried out with 60 Vbeta primers and 13 Jbeta primers. Produced via immunoSEQ multiplex PCR; TCRdb's table is partial and in-frame only. This sample has around 150,000 clones, with approximately 80% found just once. Specimen: PBMCs. Receptors were obtained from a man over 45 in good health and CMV-seropositive.

The gene calls are TRBV4-3 and TRBJ1-1, with D perhaps matching TRBD1 (5 bases). The CDR3 has 14 amino acids. The V and J ends lost 1 base and 0 bases respectively, with 6 bases between them. Germline assignment: CDR1 LGHNA and CDR2 YSLEER. This CDR3 is CASSQGQMNTEAFF. The CDR3 DNA reads as TGCGCCAGCAGCCAAGGACAGATGAACACTGAAGCTTTCTTT.

The chain is built from TRBV10-2 and TRBJ1-6; the D is unclear. CDR1 and CDR2 (germline): WSHSY, SAAADI. The CDR3 is made up of 16 amino acids. V gave up 0 bases and J gave up 6 bases, with 12 bases separating them. CDR3 residues: CASSESIGQVNSPLHF. In DNA, the CDR3 is TGCGCCAGCAGTGAGTCGATTGGGCAGGTTAATTCACCCCTCCACTTT.

This chain joins TRBV19 and TRBJ1-5; 7 bases agree with TRBD1. CDR3 size: 15 residues. Germline-derived CDR1 and CDR2 are LNHDA and SQIVND (reference sequence). The ends lost 8 bases at V and 1 base at J; junction bases unmatched: 8. The DNA of the CDR3 is TGTGCCAGTGAAGGACAGGAGAGGAGCAATCAGCCCCAGCATTTT. It encodes CASEGQERSNQPQHF. Drawing the rest from reference TRBV19 and TRBJ1-5, the complete variable domain is DGGITQSPKYLFRKEGQNVTLSCEQNLNHDAMYWYRQDPGQGLRLIYYSQIVNDFQKGDIAEGYSVSREKKESFPLTVTSAQKNPTAFYLCASEGQERSNQPQHFGDGTRLSIL.

J is TRBJ1-1 and V is TRBV7-3; D unclear. The germline V gene encodes CDR1 SGHTA and CDR2 FQGTGA. Trimming took 2 bases from V and 2 from J, leaving 12 bases between them. The CDR3 covers 15 residues. DNA for the CDR3: TGTGCCAGCAGCTTAGGGCGATATACCAACACTGAAGCTTTCTTT. Its protein is CASSLGRYTNTEAFF.

The CDR3 loop is CASSFYQGSSNEKLFF. CDR3 DNA sequence: TGCGCCAGCAGCTTTTATCAGGGCAGCTCTAATGAAAAACTGTTTTTT. The chain joins TRBV5-1 to TRBJ1-4; perhaps TRBD1 as D (5 bases). The CDR3 loop spans 16 amino acids. CDR1 is SGHRS and CDR2 is YFSETQ in the germline V gene. V gave up 2 bases and J gave up 3 bases, with 14 bases separating them.

The rearrangement joins TRBV25-1 to TRBJ1-2; D is perhaps TRBD1 (5 bases). With 2 bases removed from V and 4 bases from J, the gap between germline ends came to 8 bases. CDR1 and CDR2 (germline): MGHDK, SYGVNS. This CDR3 has 13 amino acids. The CDR3 reads CASSEMGGYGYTF. The CDR3 DNA sequence: TGTGCCAGCAGTGAAATGGGGGGCTATGGCTACACCTTC.

This chain uses TRBV19 with TRBJ1-5, with 7 nucleotides matching TRBD1. V shed 6 bases, J shed 5 bases, and the junction held 1 base outside the gene matches. This CDR3 is 12 amino acids long. Germline V lookup: CDR1 LNHDA, CDR2 SQIVND (reference sequence). CDR3: CASRQGDQPQHF. In DNA, the CDR3 is TGTGCCAGTAGGCAGGGGGATCAGCCCCAGCATTTT.

The chain is built from TRBV19 and TRBJ2-7; 13 bases fit TRBD2. Germline values: CDR1 LNHDA, CDR2 SQIVND (reference sequence). The CDR3 is made up of 16 amino acids. Trimming took 7 bases from V and 2 from J; bases not matched to a gene: 8. The CDR3 loop reads CASKTRTSGGTYEQYF. The CDR3, as DNA: TGTGCCAGTAAGACCCGGACTAGCGGGGGAACCTACGAGCAGTACTTC.

This chain uses TRBV14 with TRBJ1-2; no firm D call. The CDR3 consists of 15 residues. Germline lookup yields CDR1 SGHDN and CDR2 FVKESK. With 5 bases removed from V and 4 bases from J, the gap between germline ends came to 17 bases. The CDR3 loop reads CASSSRAEALYGYTF. The CDR3 DNA reads as TGTGCCAGCAGCTCCCGAGCCGAAGCTCTCTATGGCTACACCTTC.

This clone was seen only a few times. The V gene is TRBV5-6, the J gene TRBJ2-2, with D possibly matching TRBD1 (5 bases). This CDR3 comprises 16 residues. V was shortened by 2 bases and J by 1 base, with 12 bases between the two germline ends. Looked up from germline, CDR1 is SGHDT and CDR2 is YYEEEE. The CDR3 is CASSLYGRVNTGELFF. The DNA for the CDR3 is TGTGCCAGCAGCTTATATGGCAGGGTGAACACCGGGGAGCTGTTTTTT.

The V gene is TRBV11-2, the J gene TRBJ1-2, with TRBD1 identical over 10 bases. The CDR3 covers 14 residues. After removal of 4 bases from V and 5 bases from J, the junction contained 4 bases not matched to a gene. Germline lookup yields CDR1 SGHAT and CDR2 FQNNGV. CDR3 sequence: CASSSSGQGYGYTF. CDR3 nucleotides: TGTGCCAGCAGCTCCTCGGGACAGGGGTATGGCTACACCTTC.

Remarks on this clone: Other DNA sequences in the same sample also yield this CDR3. CDR3 protein: CSVDSYGYTF. In DNA form, the CDR3 reads TGCAGCGTTGATTCATATGGCTACACCTTC. This sequence joins TRBV29-1 and TRBJ1-2, with unresolved D. The V end was cut by 3 bases, the J end by 5 bases, with 4 bases between. Per germline, CDR1 SQVTM and CDR2 ANQGSEA. CDR3 length: 10 residues.

The rearrangement joins TRBV18 to TRBJ1-5; no definite D call. Germline lookup yields CDR1 KGHSH and CDR2 LQKENI. The length of the CDR3 is 19 residues. V was clipped by 1 base and J by 2 bases, with 21 bases between them. This chain's CDR3 is CASSPRRSTTADRNQPQHF. For the CDR3, the DNA is TGTGCCAGCTCACCACGCAGATCGACAACGGCCGACCGCAATCAGCCCCAGCATTTT.

CDR3 protein: CASSFTGQGFYNEQFF. The CDR3 DNA sequence: TGTGCCAGCAGTTTTACGGGACAGGGTTTTTACAATGAGCAGTTCTTC. The chain links TRBV6-5 to TRBJ2-1, with TRBD1 matching 9 bases. CDR3 length: 16 amino acids. In germline, CDR1 is MNHEY, CDR2 SVGAGI. V trimming: 4 bases; J trimming: 4 bases; junction bases outside the gene matches: 8.

The chain combines TRBV9 with TRBJ2-7, with 9 bases aligning to TRBD1. CDR1 and CDR2 (germline): SGDLS, YYNGEE. The CDR3 spans 15 residues. Trimming cost V 4 bases and J 5 bases; bases outside gene matches: 10. The CDR3 region is CASSPSTGQGDEQYF. The DNA for the CDR3 is TGTGCCAGCAGCCCCTCCACGGGACAGGGAGACGAGCAGTACTTC.

The chain is built from TRBV20-1 and TRBJ1-1; unclear D gene. The CDR3 has 11 residues. The V and J ends lost 0 bases and 6 bases respectively, with 5 bases between them. The germline V gene encodes CDR1 DFQATT and CDR2 SNEGSKA (reference sequence). This chain's CDR3 is CSARDWPEAFF. The CDR3 coding sequence is TGCAGTGCTAGAGATTGGCCTGAAGCTTTCTTT.

V gene TRBV4-3 combines with J gene TRBJ2-1, with TRBD2 matching 11 bases. The CDR3 runs to 16 residues. CDR1 LGHNA and CDR2 YSLEER come from the germline V gene. V gave up 0 bases and J gave up 12 bases; unmatched junction bases: 10. This CDR3 reads CASSQDYSGGGLGQFF. In DNA form, the CDR3 reads TGCGCCAGCAGCCAAGATTATAGCGGGGGGGGTTTGGGGCAGTTCTTC.

V and J are TRBV5-4 and TRBJ2-5, with 8 bases matching TRBD2. Judging by the DNA end, TRBJ2-7 fits better; the J call may be wrong. Germline CDR1 SGHNT, CDR2 YYREEE (reference sequence). CDR3 length: 15 residues. As DNA, the CDR3 is TGTGCCAGCAGCTTGGCCGGGGGGGTTTCCTACGAGCAGTACTTC. Translating it yields CASSLAGGVSYEQYF.

The chain links TRBV6-1 to TRBJ2-7, with D unresolved. The CDR3 runs to 10 residues. The germline V gene has CDR1 MNHNS and CDR2 SASEGT. Deletions cut 10 bases from V and 3 bases from J, with 7 bases between. In nucleotides, the CDR3 is TGTGCCATCGGAGTCTACGAGCAGTACTTC. As protein: CAIGVYEQYF.

The rearrangement links TRBV2 to TRBJ2-5; D is perhaps TRBD1 (6 bases). In germline, CDR1 is SNHLY, CDR2 FYNNEI. The length of the CDR3 is 12 residues. V was cut by 4 bases and J by 5 bases, with 8 bases left in between. CDR3 sequence (DNA): TGTGCCAGCAGTGGTCAGGGGGAGACCCAGTACTTC. Amino acids: CASSGQGETQYF.

The chain is built from TRBV21-1 and TRBJ1-4. TRBV21-1 is a known pseudogene. The CDR3 totals 14 residues. The CDR3 nucleotides read TGTGCCAGCGGGAGCGGGGCCGGTAATGAAAAACTGTTTTTT. Its protein is CASGSGAGNEKLFF.

The chain joins TRBV9 to TRBJ1-1, with TRBD1 matching 7 bases. The CDR3 spans 16 residues. Germline V gives CDR1 SGDLS, CDR2 YYNGEE. V lost 2 bases and J lost 4; bases outside the gene matches: 11. As DNA, the CDR3 is TGTGCCAGCAGCGTTTCAATCACAGGGGCGGGCACTGAAGCTTTCTTT. It specifies CASSVSITGAGTEAFF.